The clone carrying this T cell receptor beta chain has a count of ten or more. These data belong to a study of T-cell reconstitution after alpha-beta-depleted transplantation in children. Researchers prepared the TCRbeta library using unique molecular identifiers, the study reports. Each CDR3 protein is one row after TCRdb ran MiXCR on the PCR reads. The data show 200,000 to 250,000 distinct CDR3 sequences, with roughly a tenth seen just once and roughly 5.1% held by the top ten. The sequence was obtained from a human donor who donated a stem cell graft to a child with SCID. Sample: PBMCs from the stem cell graft donor, taken from the stem cell graft.

For the CDR3, the DNA is TGCGCCAGCAGTGACATGGCCAAAAACATTCAGTACTTC. Its translation is CASSDMAKNIQYF. The chain recombines TRBV10-2 with TRBJ2-4; no clear D gene. Per the germline V gene, CDR1 is WSHSY and CDR2 is SAAADI. Trimming pared 3 bases from V and 1 base from J, leaving 4 bases between. The CDR3 has 13 residues.